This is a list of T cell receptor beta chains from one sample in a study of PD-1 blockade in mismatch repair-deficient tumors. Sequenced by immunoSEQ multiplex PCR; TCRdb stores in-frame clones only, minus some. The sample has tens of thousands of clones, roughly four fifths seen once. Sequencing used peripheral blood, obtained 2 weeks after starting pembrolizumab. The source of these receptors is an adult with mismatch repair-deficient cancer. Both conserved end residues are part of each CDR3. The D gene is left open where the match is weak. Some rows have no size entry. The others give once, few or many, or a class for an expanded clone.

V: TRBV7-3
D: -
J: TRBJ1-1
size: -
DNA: TGTGCCAGCAGCCTGCGGGCTTTATTTCTTTGGGACACTGAAGCTTTCTTT
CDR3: CASSLRALFLWDTEAFF

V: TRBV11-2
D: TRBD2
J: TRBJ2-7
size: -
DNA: TGTGCCAGCAGACCATTAGCGGGAGTCCGTAACTACGAGCAGTACTTC
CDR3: CASRPLAGVRNYEQYF

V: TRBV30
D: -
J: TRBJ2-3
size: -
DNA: TGTGCCTGGAGCCCTTATGTGAGCACAGATACGCAGTATTTT
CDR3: CAWSPYVSTDTQYF

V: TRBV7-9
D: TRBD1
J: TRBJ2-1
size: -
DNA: TGTGCCAGCAGCCGGGGACAGGGTCCATACAATGAGCAGTTCTTC
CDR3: CASSRGQGPYNEQFF

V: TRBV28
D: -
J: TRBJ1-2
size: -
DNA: TGTGCCAGCAGTTTAGCGAAGTATGGCTACACCTTC
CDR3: CASSLAKYGYTF

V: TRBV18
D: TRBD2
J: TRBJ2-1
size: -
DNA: TGTGCCAGCTCACCACCCGTCACTTCCTGGGGACTAGAGTATTCCACCTACAATGAGCAGTTCTTC
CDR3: CASSPPVTSWGLEYSTYNEQFF

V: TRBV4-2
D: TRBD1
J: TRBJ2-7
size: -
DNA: TGTGCCAGCAGTTCTTGGGGGACAGGTCGGTACGAGCAGTACTTC
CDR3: CASSSWGTGRYEQYF

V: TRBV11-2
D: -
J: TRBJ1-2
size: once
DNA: TGTGCCAGCAGCTTAGATCCCCCGGGAAGTATCTATGGCTACACCTTC
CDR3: CASSLDPPGSIYGYTF

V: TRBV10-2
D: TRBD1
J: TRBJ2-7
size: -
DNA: TGCGCCAGCAGCCACCGACAGGGGGTGGGGTCCTACGAGCAGTACTTC
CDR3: CASSHRQGVGSYEQYF

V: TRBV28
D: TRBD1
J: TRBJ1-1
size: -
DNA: TGTGCCAGCAGTCCGGGACAGTTAATTGGCACTGAAGCTTTCTTT
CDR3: CASSPGQLIGTEAFF

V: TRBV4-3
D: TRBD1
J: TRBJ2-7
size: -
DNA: TGCGCCAGCAGCCCTGGACAGGGGGCCTACGAGCAGTACTTC
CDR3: CASSPGQGAYEQYF

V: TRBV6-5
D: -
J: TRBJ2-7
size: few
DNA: TGTGCCAGCAGTTACCGTAGCGGCTACGAGCAGTACTTC
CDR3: CASSYRSGYEQYF

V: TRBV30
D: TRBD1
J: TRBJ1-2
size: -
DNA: TGTGCCTGCCGGACAGGGGGCGACTATGGCTACACCTTC
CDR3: CACRTGGDYGYTF

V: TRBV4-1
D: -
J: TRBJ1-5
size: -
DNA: TGCGCCAGCAGCCAACGGACCGATAGCAATCAGCCCCAGCATTTT
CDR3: CASSQRTDSNQPQHF

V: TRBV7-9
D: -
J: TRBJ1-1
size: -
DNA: TGTGCCAGCAGCAGCGTTGCGGCGAACACTGAAGCTTTCTTT
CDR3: CASSSVAANTEAFF

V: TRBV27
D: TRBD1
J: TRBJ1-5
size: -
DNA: TGTGCCAGCAGCCAAACAGGGGGCAATCAGCCCCAGCATTTT
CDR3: CASSQTGGNQPQHF

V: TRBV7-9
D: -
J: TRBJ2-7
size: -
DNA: TGTGCCAGCAGCTTAGCGGGGCACAGGGTCGACGAGCAGTACTTC
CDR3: CASSLAGHRVDEQYF

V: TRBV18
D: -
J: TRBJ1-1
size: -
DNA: TGTGCCAGCTCACCACAGAAAATGAACACTGAAGCTTTCTTT
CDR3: CASSPQKMNTEAFF

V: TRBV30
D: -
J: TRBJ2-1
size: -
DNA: TGTGCCTGGACTCGGGATCCTGCGGTCAATGAGCAGTTCTTC
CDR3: CAWTRDPAVNEQFF

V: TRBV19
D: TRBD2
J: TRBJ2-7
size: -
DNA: TGTGCCAGTAGTATTGGGGGAAGCGGGAGGGTTTCAAGGGAGCAGTACTTC
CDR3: CASSIGGSGRVSREQYF

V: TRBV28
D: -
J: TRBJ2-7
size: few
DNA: TGTGCCAGCAGTTTATTAGGGAGGACAGAGGTGTACTTC
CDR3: CASSLLGRTEVYF

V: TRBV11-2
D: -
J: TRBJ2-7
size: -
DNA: TGTGCCAGCAGCTTAATAGGCCATGGGGAGCAGTACTTC
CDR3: CASSLIGHGEQYF

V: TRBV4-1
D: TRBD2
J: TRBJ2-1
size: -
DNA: TGCGCCAGCAGCCAAAGGCCTGTTGGGACTAGCTCCTACAATGAGCAGTTCTTC
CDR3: CASSQRPVGTSSYNEQFF

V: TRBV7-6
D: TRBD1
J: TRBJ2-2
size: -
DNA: TGTGCCAGCAGCTTAGTTAGGGGGCAAAACACCGGGGAGCTGTTTTTT
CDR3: CASSLVRGQNTGELFF

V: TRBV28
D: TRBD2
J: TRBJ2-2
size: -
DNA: TGTGCCAGCAGAGGACTAGCGGGATCGTTGAACACCGGGGAGCTGTTTTTT
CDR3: CASRGLAGSLNTGELFF

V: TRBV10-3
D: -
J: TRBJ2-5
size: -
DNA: TGTGCCATCAGTGAGCCGGGCCAGGGAACCCAGTACTTC
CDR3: CAISEPGQGTQYF

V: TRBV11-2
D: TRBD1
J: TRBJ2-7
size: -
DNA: TGTGCCAGCAGCTTAGCGAGTTCCGGGACAGGGGTCGAGCAGTACTTC
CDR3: CASSLASSGTGVEQYF

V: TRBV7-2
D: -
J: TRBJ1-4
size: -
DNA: TGTGCCAGCAGCTTAAGGGCGACCCGATCAGGGGCTTATAATGAAAAACTGTTTTTT
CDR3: CASSLRATRSGAYNEKLFF

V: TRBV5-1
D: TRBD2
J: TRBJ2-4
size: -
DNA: TGCGCCAGCAGCCCCAGACTAGCGGGAGGGGGCAAAAACATTCAGTACTTC
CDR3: CASSPRLAGGGKNIQYF

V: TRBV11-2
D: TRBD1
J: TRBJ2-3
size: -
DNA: TGTGCCAGCAGCTTAGTAGGACAGGGAGGTCCAGATACGCAGTATTTT
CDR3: CASSLVGQGGPDTQYF

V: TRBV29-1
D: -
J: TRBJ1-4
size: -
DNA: TGCAGCGTTCAAAAAGCCTCTGGTCGTACTGAAAAACTGTTTTTT
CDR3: CSVQKASGRTEKLFF

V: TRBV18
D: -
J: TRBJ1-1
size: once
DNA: TGTGCCAGCTCAATCAAGAGGAACACTGAAGCTTTCTTT
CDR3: CASSIKRNTEAFF

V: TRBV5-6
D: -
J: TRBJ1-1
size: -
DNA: TGTGCCAGCAGCTTTCTTTTCGTGGGGACCACTGAAGCTTTCTTT
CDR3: CASSFLFVGTTEAFF

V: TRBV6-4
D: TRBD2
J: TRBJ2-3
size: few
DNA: TGTGCCAGCAGTGACTCGGGAGGGGAAACAGATACGCAGTATTTT
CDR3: CASSDSGGETDTQYF

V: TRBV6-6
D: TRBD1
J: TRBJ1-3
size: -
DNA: TGTGCCAGCAAACAGGGACAGCAAGACTCTGGAAACACCATATATTTT
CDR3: CASKQGQQDSGNTIYF

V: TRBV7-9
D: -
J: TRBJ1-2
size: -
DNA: TGTGCCAGCAGCTTCTCCGACAGGCCCCCTAACTATGGCTACACCTTC
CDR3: CASSFSDRPPNYGYTF